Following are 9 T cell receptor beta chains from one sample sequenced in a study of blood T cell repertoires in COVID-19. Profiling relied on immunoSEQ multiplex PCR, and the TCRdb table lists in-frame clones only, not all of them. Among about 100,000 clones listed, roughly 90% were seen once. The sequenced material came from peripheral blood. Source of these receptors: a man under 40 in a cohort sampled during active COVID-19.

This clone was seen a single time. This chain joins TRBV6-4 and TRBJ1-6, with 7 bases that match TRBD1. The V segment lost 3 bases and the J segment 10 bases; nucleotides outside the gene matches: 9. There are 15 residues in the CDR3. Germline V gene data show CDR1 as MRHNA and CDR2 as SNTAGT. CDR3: CASSEAPGGRSPLHF. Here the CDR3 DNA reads TGTGCCAGCAGTGAAGCCCCAGGGGGACGATCACCCCTCCACTTT.

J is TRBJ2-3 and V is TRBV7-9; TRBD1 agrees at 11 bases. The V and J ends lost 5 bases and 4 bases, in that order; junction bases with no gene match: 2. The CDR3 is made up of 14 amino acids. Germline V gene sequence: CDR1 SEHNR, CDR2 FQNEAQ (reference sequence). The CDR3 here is CASSPGQGADTQYF. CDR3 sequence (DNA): TGTGCCAGCAGCCCGGGACAGGGGGCAGATACGCAGTATTTT.

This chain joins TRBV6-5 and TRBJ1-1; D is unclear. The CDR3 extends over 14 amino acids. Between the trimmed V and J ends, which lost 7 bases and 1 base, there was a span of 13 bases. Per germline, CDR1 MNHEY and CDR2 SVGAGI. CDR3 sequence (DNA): TGTGCCAGCACCCCAAGAGGAGGGAACACTGAAGCTTTCTTT. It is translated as CASTPRGGNTEAFF.

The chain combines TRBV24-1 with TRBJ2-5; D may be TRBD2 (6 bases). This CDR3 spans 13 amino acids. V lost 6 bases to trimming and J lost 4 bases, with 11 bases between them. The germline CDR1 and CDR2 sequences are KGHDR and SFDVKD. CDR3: CATSPRGLETQYF. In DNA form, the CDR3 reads TGTGCCACCAGTCCGCGGGGTTTAGAGACCCAGTACTTC.

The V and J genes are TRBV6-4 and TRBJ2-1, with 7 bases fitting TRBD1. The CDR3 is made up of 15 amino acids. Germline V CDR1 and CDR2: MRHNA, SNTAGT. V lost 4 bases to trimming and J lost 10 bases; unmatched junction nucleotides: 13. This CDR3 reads CASSGTGAGSREQFF. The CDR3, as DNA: TGTGCCAGCAGTGGTACAGGGGCAGGCTCGAGGGAGCAGTTCTTC.

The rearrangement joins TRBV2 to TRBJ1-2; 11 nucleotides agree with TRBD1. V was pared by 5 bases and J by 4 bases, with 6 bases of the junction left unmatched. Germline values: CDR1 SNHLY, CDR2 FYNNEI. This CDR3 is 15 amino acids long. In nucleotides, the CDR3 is TGTGCCAGCAGTTTGGACAGGGGGCCTGGCTATGGCTACACCTTC. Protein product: CASSLDRGPGYGYTF.

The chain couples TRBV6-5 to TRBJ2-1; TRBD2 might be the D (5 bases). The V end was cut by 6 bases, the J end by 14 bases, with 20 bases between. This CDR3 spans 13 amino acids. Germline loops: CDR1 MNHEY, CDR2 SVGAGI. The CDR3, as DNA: TGTGCCAGCAGCCCCGGGCCCCTTACGAGGGAGTTCTTC. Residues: CASSPGPLTREFF.

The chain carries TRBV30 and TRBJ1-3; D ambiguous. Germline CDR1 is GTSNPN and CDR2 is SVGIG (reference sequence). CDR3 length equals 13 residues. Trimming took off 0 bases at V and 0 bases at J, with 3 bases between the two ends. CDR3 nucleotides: TGTGCCTGGAGTGTCAACTCTGGAAACACCATATATTTT. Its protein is CAWSVNSGNTIYF.

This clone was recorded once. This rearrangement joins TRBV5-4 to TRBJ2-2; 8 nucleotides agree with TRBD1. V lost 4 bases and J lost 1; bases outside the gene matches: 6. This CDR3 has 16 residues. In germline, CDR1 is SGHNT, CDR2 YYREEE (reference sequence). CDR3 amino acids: CASSARTGKNTGELFF. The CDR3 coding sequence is TGTGCCAGCAGCGCCCGGACAGGGAAGAACACCGGGGAGCTGTTTTTT.